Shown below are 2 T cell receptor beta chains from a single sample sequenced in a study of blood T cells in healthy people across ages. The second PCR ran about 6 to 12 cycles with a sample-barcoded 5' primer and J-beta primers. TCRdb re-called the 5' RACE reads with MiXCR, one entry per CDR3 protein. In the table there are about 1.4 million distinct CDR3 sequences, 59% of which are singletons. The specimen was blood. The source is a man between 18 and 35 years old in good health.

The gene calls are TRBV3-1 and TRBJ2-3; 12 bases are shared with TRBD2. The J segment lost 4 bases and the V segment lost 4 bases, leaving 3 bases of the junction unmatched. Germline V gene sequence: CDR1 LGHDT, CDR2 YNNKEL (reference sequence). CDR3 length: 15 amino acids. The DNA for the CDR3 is TGTGCCAGCAGCCCGACTAGCGGGAGTTCAGATACGCAGTATTTT. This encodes CASSPTSGSSDTQYF.

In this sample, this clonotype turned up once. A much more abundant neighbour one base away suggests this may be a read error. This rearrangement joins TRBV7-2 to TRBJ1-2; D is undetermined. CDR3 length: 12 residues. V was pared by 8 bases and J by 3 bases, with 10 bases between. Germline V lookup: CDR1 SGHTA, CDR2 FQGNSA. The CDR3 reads CASGTDDYGYTF. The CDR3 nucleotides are TGTGCCAGCGGCACTGACGACTATGGCTACACCTTC.